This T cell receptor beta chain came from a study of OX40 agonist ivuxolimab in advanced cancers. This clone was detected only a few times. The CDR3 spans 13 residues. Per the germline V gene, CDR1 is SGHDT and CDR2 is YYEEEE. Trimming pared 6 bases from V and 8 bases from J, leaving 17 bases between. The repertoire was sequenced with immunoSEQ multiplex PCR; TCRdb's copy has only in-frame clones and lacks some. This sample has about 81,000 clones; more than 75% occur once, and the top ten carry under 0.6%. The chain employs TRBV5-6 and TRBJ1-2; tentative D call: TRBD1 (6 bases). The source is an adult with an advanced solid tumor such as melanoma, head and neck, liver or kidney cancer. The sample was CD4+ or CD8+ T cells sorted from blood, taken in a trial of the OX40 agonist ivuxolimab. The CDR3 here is CASTVFTGKGYTF. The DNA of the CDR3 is TGTGCCAGCACCGTCTTTACAGGGAAGGGCTACACCTTC.